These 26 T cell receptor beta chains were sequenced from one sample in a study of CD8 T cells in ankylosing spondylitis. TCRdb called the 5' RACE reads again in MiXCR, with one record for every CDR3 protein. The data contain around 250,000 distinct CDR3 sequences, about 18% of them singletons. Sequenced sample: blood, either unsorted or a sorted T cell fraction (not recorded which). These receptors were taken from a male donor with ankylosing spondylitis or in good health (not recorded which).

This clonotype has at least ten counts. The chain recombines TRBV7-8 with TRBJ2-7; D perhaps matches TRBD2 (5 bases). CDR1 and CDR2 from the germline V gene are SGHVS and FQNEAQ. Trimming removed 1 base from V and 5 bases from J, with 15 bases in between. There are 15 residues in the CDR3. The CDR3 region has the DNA TGTGCCAGCAGCTTAGTAGGTGGGAGTGGCAACGAGCAGTACTTC. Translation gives CASSLVGGSGNEQYF.

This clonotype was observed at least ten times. CDR3 loop: CASSESGRFTGELFF. The CDR3 nucleotides read TGCGCCAGCAGTGAAAGCGGGAGGTTCACCGGGGAGCTGTTTTTT. V is TRBV10-2 and J is TRBJ2-2, with TRBD2 matching 9 bases. This CDR3 has 15 residues. The V and J ends lost 3 bases and 4 bases, in that order; junction bases with no gene match: 3. Germline values: CDR1 WSHSY, CDR2 SAAADI.

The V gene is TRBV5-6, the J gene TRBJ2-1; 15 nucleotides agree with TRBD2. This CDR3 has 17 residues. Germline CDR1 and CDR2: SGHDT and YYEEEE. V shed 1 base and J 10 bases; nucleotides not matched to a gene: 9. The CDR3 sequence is CASSLIPGTSGRREQFF. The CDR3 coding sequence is TGTGCCAGCAGCTTGATCCCCGGGACTAGCGGGAGGAGAGAGCAGTTCTTC.

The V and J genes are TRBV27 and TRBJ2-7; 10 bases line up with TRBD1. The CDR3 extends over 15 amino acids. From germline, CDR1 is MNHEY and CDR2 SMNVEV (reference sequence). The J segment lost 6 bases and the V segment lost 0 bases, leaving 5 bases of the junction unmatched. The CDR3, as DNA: TGTGCCAGCAGTTTATCCGGGACAGGGGCATCCGAGCAGTACTTC. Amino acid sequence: CASSLSGTGASEQYF.

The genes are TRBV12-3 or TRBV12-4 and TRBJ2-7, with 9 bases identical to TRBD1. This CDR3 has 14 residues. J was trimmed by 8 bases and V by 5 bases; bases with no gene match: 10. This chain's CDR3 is CASSTGGRQGKQYF. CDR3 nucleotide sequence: TGTGCCAGCAGTACAGGGGGCCGCCAGGGAAAGCAGTACTTC.

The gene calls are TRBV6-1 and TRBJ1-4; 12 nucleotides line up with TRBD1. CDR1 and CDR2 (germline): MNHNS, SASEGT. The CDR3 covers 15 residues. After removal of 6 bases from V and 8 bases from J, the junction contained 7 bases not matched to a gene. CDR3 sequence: CASSGTGGKLEKLFF. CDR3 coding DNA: TGTGCCAGCAGCGGGACAGGGGGCAAGCTGGAAAAACTGTTTTTT.

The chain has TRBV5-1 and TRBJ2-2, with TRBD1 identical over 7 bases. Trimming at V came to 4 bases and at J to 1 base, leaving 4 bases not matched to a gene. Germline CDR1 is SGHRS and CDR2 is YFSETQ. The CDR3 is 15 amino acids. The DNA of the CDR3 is TGCGCCAGCAGCCCAAGACAGGGGAACACCGGGGAGCTGTTTTTT. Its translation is CASSPRQGNTGELFF.

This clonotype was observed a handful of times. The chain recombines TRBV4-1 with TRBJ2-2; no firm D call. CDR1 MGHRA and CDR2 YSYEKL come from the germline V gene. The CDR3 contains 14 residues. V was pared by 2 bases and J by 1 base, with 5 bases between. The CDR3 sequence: CASSQNRNTGELFF. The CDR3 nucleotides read TGCGCCAGCAGCCAAAACAGGAACACCGGGGAGCTGTTTTTT.

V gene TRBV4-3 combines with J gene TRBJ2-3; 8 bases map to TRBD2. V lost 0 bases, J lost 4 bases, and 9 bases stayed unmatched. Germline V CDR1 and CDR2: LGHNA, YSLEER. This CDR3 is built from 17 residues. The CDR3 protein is CASSQDGPAGVPDTQYF. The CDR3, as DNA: TGCGCCAGCAGCCAAGATGGTCCAGCGGGAGTTCCAGATACGCAGTATTTT.

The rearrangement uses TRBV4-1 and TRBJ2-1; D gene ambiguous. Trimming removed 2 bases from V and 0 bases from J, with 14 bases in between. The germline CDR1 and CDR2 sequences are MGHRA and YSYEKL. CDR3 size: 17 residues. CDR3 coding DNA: TGCGCCAGCAGCCAACATCCAGTGGAAAGCTCCTACAATGAGCAGTTCTTC. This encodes CASSQHPVESSYNEQFF.

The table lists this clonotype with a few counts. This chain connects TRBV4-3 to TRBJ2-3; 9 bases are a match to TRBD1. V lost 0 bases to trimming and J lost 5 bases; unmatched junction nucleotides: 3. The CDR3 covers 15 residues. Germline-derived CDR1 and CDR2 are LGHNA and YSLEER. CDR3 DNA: TGCGCCAGCAGCCAAGATGGGACAGGGTTAGATACGCAGTATTTT. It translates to CASSQDGTGLDTQYF.

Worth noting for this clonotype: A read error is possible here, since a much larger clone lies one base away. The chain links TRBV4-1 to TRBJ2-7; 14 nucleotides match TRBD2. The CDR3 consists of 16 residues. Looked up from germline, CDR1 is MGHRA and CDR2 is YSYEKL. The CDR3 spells CASSGRTSGRNYEQSF. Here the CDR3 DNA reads TGCGCCAGCAGCGGCAGGACTAGCGGGAGGAACTACGAGCAGTCCTTC.

The CDR3, as DNA: TGTGCCACCCGTGAGGTGGGCAGGGCTTACGAGCAGTACTTC. This sequence encodes CATREVGRAYEQYF. The chain is built from TRBV27 and TRBJ2-7; a possible D gene is TRBD1 (5 bases). Germline values: CDR1 MNHEY, CDR2 SMNVEV (reference sequence). V was trimmed by 10 bases and J by 4 bases, leaving 20 bases between them. The CDR3 runs to 14 residues.

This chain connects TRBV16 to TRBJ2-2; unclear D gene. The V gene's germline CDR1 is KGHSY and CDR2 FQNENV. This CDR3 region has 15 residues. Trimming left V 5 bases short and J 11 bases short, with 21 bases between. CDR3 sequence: CASSTPHSLNGELFF. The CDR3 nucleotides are TGTGCCAGCAGCACACCTCACTCGCTCAATGGAGAGCTGTTTTTT.

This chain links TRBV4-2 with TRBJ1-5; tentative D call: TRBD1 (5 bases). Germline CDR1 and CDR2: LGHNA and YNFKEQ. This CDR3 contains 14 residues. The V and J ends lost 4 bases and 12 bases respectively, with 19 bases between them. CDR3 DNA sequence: TGTGCCAGCAGCCCGCCAGGGACCCTCTTGGACCAGCATTTT. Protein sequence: CASSPPGTLLDQHF.

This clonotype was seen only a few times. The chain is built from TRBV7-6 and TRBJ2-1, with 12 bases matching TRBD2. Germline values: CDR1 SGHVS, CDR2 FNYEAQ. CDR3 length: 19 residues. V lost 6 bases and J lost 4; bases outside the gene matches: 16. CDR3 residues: CASRRARRLAGEEYNEQFF. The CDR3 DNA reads TGTGCCAGCAGACGAGCCCGGAGACTAGCGGGAGAGGAGTACAATGAGCAGTTCTTC.

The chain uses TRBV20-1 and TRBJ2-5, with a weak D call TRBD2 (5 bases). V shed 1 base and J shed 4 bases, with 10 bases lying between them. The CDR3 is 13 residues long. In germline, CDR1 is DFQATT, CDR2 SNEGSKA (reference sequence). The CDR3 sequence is CSARVLSGETQYF. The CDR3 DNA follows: TGCAGTGCTAGAGTTCTCAGCGGAGAGACCCAGTACTTC.

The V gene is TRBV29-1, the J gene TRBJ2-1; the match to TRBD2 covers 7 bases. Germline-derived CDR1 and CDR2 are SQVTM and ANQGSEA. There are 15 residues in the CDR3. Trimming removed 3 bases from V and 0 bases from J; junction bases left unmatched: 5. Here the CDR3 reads CSVETGGSSYNEQFF. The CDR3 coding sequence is TGCAGCGTTGAGACCGGCGGGAGCTCCTACAATGAGCAGTTCTTC.

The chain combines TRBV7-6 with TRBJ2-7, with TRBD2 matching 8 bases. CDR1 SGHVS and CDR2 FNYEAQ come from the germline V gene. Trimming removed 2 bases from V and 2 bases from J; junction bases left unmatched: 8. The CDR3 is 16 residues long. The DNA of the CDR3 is TGTGCCAGCAGCTTAACTAGCGGAGCTCCCACCTACGAGCAGTACTTC. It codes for CASSLTSGAPTYEQYF.

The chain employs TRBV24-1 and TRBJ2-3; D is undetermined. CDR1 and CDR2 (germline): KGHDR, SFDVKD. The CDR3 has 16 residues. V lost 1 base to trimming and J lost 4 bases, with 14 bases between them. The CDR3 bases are TGTGCCACCAGTGATTTTCCCTCAAACGACCCAGATACGCAGTATTTT. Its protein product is CATSDFPSNDPDTQYF.

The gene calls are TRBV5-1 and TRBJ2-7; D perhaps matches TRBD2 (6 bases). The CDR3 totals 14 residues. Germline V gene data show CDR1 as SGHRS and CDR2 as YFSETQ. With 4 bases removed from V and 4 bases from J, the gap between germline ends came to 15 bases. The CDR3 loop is CASSPRDWRYEQYF. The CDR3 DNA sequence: TGCGCCAGCAGCCCGCGGGACTGGAGATACGAGCAGTACTTC.

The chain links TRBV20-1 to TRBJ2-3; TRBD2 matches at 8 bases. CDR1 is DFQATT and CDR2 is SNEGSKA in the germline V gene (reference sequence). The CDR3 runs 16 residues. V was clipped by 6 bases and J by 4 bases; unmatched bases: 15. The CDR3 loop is CSAVRLGAGGPDTQYF. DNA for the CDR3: TGCAGTGCAGTCCGCCTCGGTGCGGGAGGCCCAGATACGCAGTATTTT.

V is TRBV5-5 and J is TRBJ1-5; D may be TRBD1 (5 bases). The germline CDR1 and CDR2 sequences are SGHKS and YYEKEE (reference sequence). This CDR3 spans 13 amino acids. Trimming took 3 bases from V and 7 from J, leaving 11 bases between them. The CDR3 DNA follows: TGTGCCAGCAGCTCGGACATCTCCCAGCCCCAGCATTTT. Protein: CASSSDISQPQHF.

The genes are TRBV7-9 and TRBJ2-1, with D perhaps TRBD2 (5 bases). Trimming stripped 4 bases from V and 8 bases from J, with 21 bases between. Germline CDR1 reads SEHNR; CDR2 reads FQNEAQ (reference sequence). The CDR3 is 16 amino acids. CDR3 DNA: TGTGCCAGCAGCTACAGTAGGGCGGGCCCCGGCGATGAGCAGTTCTTC. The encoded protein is CASSYSRAGPGDEQFF.

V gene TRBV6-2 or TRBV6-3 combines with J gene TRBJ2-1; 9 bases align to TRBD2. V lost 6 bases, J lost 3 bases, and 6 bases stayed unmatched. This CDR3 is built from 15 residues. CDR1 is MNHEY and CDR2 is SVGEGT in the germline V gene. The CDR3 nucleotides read TGTGCCAGCAGAACCGGGACTAGCTACTACAATGAGCAGTTCTTC. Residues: CASRTGTSYYNEQFF.

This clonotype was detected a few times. CDR3 protein: CASSQGGEGIDEQYF. CDR3 nucleotides: TGCGCCAGCAGCCAAGGGGGGGAGGGGATCGACGAGCAGTACTTC. This chain connects TRBV4-3 to TRBJ2-7, with TRBD2 identical over 7 bases. The CDR3 sequence is 15 residues long. Unmatched junction bases numbered 8, after V lost 1 base and J lost 5 bases. Germline values: CDR1 LGHNA, CDR2 YSLEER.